Below are 27 T cell receptor beta chains sequenced from a single sample in a study of T cell changes during pregnancy in multiple sclerosis. Clones were sequenced by immunoSEQ multiplex PCR, and TCRdb holds only the in-frame ones, with some missing. The sample yields tens of thousands of clones, 88% seen once. Sample: peripheral blood, taken in the first trimester of pregnancy. These receptors were collected from a female donor with multiple sclerosis, enrolled in a pregnancy study.

A few counts support this clone. The chain has TRBV4-1 and TRBJ1-4; 7 nucleotides align to TRBD1. Germline values: CDR1 MGHRA, CDR2 YSYEKL. The length of the CDR3 is 16 residues. V shed 4 bases and J 6 bases; nucleotides not matched to a gene: 11. CDR3: CASSRRIDREDEKLFF. The CDR3 DNA sequence: TGCGCCAGCAGCCGGCGGATAGACAGGGAAGATGAAAAACTGTTTTTT.

This chain joins TRBV6-5 and TRBJ2-3; D may be TRBD2 (5 bases). This CDR3 comprises 15 residues. V lost 0 bases to trimming and J lost 4 bases, with 11 bases between them. Germline CDR1 and CDR2: MNHEY and SVGAGI. The CDR3 loop reads CASSYSGSEADTQYF. The CDR3 coding sequence is TGTGCCAGCAGTTACTCGGGTAGCGAAGCAGATACGCAGTATTTT.

This chain joins TRBV5-1 and TRBJ2-1; a possible D gene is TRBD2 (6 bases). The germline CDR1 and CDR2 sequences are SGHRS and YFSETQ. V shed 0 bases and J shed 6 bases, with 16 bases lying between them. This CDR3 comprises 16 residues. In DNA form, the CDR3 reads TGCGCCAGCAGCTTGGGCTGGGCTAGCGCTACCAATGAGCAGTTCTTC. It translates to CASSLGWASATNEQFF. The full variable domain, its missing parts supplied by reference TRBV5-1 and TRBJ2-1, is KAGVTQTPRYLIKTRGQQVTLSCSPISGHRSVSWYQQTPGQGLQFLFEYFSETQRNKGNFPGRFSGRQFSNSRSEMNVSTLELGDSALYLCASSLGWASATNEQFFGPGTRLTVL.

The chain links TRBV28 to TRBJ1-2; weak D call: TRBD1 (6 bases). From germline, CDR1 is MDHEN and CDR2 SYDVKM. Trimming took off 8 bases at V and 0 bases at J, with 13 bases between the two ends. The CDR3 covers 14 residues. This CDR3 reads CASRGHESNYGYTF. For the CDR3, the DNA is TGTGCCAGCCGGGGACATGAGTCTAACTATGGCTACACCTTC.

Written as DNA, the CDR3 is TGCAGCGGTCTAGCGGGAGTTGATACGCAGTATTTT. Translated: CSGLAGVDTQYF. The chain couples TRBV29-1 to TRBJ2-3; 10 bases map to TRBD2. Germline trimming cut 7 bases from V and 6 bases from J; bases unmatched to any gene: 4. The CDR3 is 12 residues long. The germline gives CDR1 SQVTM, CDR2 ANQGSEA.

V and J are TRBV5-6 and TRBJ1-2, with 9 bases fitting TRBD1. Germline assignment: CDR1 SGHDT and CDR2 YYEEEE. The CDR3 sequence is 15 residues long. Trimming cost V 0 bases and J 6 bases; bases outside gene matches: 6. The CDR3, as DNA: TGTGCCAGCAGCTTGGAGGGATGGACAGGGGATGGCTACACCTTC. Protein sequence: CASSLEGWTGDGYTF.

The chain uses TRBV6-4 and TRBJ2-1, with 7 nucleotides matching TRBD2. V shed 0 bases and J 8 bases; nucleotides not matched to a gene: 7. The germline CDR1 and CDR2 sequences are MRHNA and SNTAGT. This CDR3 comprises 15 residues. CDR3 bases: TGTGCCAGCAGTGACTCTGGCGGGAGTGGGGATGAGCAGTTCTTC. Amino acid sequence: CASSDSGGSGDEQFF.

The genes are TRBV6-4 and TRBJ2-2; 7 bases align to TRBD1. The CDR3 contains 14 residues. The germline V gene encodes CDR1 MRHNA and CDR2 SNTAGT. Trimming removed 4 bases from V and 5 bases from J; junction bases left unmatched: 4. In DNA, the CDR3 is TGTGCCAGCAGTGCAGACAGGGTAACCGGGGAGCTGTTTTTT. It encodes CASSADRVTGELFF.

In DNA form, the CDR3 reads TGTGCCGCAGGACAGGGCGGCAATCAGCCCCAGCATTTT. Its translation is CAAGQGGNQPQHF. This chain uses TRBV28 with TRBJ1-5; 8 bases agree with TRBD1. J lost 2 bases, V lost 11 bases, and 5 bases had no gene match. Germline V gene data show CDR1 as MDHEN and CDR2 as SYDVKM. This CDR3 is 13 amino acids long. The variable domain in full, with the rest retrieved from reference TRBV28 and TRBJ1-5, is DVKVTQSSRYLVKRTGEKVFLECVQDMDHENMFWYRQDPGLGLRLIYFSYDVKMKEKGDIPEGYSVSREKKERFSLILESASTNQTSMYLCAAGQGGNQPQHFGDGTRLSIL.

The chain links TRBV6-1 to TRBJ1-1; unclear D gene. This CDR3 is built from 18 residues. CDR1 and CDR2 (germline): MNHNS, SASEGT. Trimming left V 0 bases short and J 0 bases short, with 17 bases between. The CDR3 nucleotides read TGTGCCAGCAGTGAAGCGCTATTGGAGACGGTTATGAACACTGAAGCTTTCTTT. Translation gives CASSEALLETVMNTEAFF.

The rearrangement uses TRBV27 and TRBJ1-2, with 8 bases that match TRBD1. CDR3 length equals 15 residues. Trimming cost V 5 bases and J 6 bases; bases outside gene matches: 11. CDR1 and CDR2 (germline): MNHEY, SMNVEV (reference sequence). CDR3 bases: TGTGCCAGCAGTCGCGCCCTACAGGGGGAAGATGGCTACACCTTC. Protein: CASSRALQGEDGYTF.

This clone occurred once. The V gene is TRBV10-1, the J gene TRBJ2-7; 9 positions match TRBD2. The length of the CDR3 is 17 residues. The V gene's germline CDR1 is WNHNN and CDR2 SYGVQD (reference sequence). V shed 0 bases and J 3 bases; nucleotides not matched to a gene: 9. Here the CDR3 reads CASSESSKQREVYEQYF. The DNA for the CDR3 is TGCGCCAGCAGTGAGTCGAGCAAGCAGCGGGAGGTCTACGAGCAGTACTTC.

The chain uses TRBV29-1 and TRBJ1-2; a weak D match, TRBD1 (5 bases). Germline V CDR1 and CDR2: SQVTM, ANQGSEA. The CDR3 runs 14 residues. V shed 6 bases and J shed 5 bases, with 19 bases lying between them. The CDR3 DNA follows: TGCAGCGTCCGAGTTGGGACTGTACGTTATGGCTACACCTTC. Protein product: CSVRVGTVRYGYTF.

This clone was found a few times. This sequence joins TRBV6-4 and TRBJ2-2; 7 bases align to TRBD2. After removal of 3 bases from V and 6 bases from J, the junction contained 1 base not matched to a gene. Germline CDR1 MRHNA, CDR2 SNTAGT. This CDR3 contains 13 residues. The CDR3 reads CASSEGGAGELFF. The CDR3 nucleotides are TGTGCCAGCAGTGAGGGGGGGGCCGGGGAGCTGTTTTTT.

The genes are TRBV9 and TRBJ1-2, with 7 nucleotides matching TRBD1. The CDR3 spans 13 residues. V trimming: 4 bases; J trimming: 8 bases; junction bases outside the gene matches: 8. Germline loops: CDR1 SGDLS, CDR2 YYNGEE. The CDR3 nucleotides read TGTGCCAGCAGCACGCGACAGGGCGAGGGCTACACCTTC. Its protein product is CASSTRQGEGYTF.

The chain carries TRBV6-6 and TRBJ2-1; 9 bases line up with TRBD2. V gave up 0 bases and J gave up 9 bases; unmatched junction bases: 9. Looked up from germline, CDR1 is MNHNY and CDR2 is SVGAGI (reference sequence). The CDR3 has 16 amino acids. The CDR3 region has the DNA TGTGCCAGCAGTTACTCGATAGCGGGAGCGTACGTTGAGCAGTTCTTC. Amino acid sequence: CASSYSIAGAYVEQFF.

This clone was seen a few times. This rearrangement joins TRBV19 to TRBJ1-4; D unclear. The CDR3 length is 14 residues. CDR1 LNHDA and CDR2 SQIVND come from the germline V gene (reference sequence). Trimming shortened V by 7 bases and J by 0 bases, and 9 bases separated the two germline ends. CDR3 sequence reads: CASNRHTTNEKLFF. The CDR3 region has the DNA TGTGCCAGTAACCGACATACAACTAATGAAAAACTGTTTTTT.

The V gene is TRBV29-1, the J gene TRBJ2-1; a possible D gene is TRBD2 (7 bases). Germline CDR1 and CDR2: SQVTM and ANQGSEA. With 7 bases removed from V and 9 bases from J, the gap between germline ends came to 34 bases. The CDR3 consists of 18 residues. The CDR3 protein is CSGSGTRSLRGYRGEQFF. CDR3 in DNA: TGCAGCGGGAGCGGGACCCGGTCCCTTAGGGGGTACCGGGGTGAGCAGTTCTTC.

V gene TRBV5-1 combines with J gene TRBJ2-5, with 7 bases lining up with TRBD1. The V gene's germline CDR1 is SGHRS and CDR2 YFSETQ. J was trimmed by 3 bases and V by 2 bases; bases with no gene match: 4. The CDR3 spans 14 residues. CDR3 region: CASSLGGRKETQYF. The CDR3 nucleotides are TGCGCCAGCAGCTTAGGGGGCAGGAAAGAGACCCAGTACTTC.

This sequence joins TRBV10-3 and TRBJ2-1; 10 bases align to TRBD2. Germline V gene data show CDR1 as ENHRY and CDR2 as SYGVKD. The junction had 5 bases not matched to a gene; V was cut back by 10 bases and J by 5 bases. The CDR3 is 13 amino acids. The CDR3 sequence is CATTSGEDNEQFF. DNA of the CDR3: TGTGCCACCACTAGCGGGGAAGACAATGAGCAGTTCTTC.

The genes are TRBV29-1 and TRBJ2-7, with TRBD1 identical over 10 bases. The CDR3 consists of 13 residues. V shed 7 bases and J 5 bases; nucleotides not matched to a gene: 8. The germline V gene encodes CDR1 SQVTM and CDR2 ANQGSEA. The CDR3 sequence: CSARGTGAHEQYF. The CDR3 region has the DNA TGCAGCGCGCGGGGGACAGGGGCCCACGAGCAGTACTTC.

This chain connects TRBV7-9 to TRBJ2-2; 7 bases are a match to TRBD1. The V gene's germline CDR1 is SEHNR and CDR2 FQNEAQ (reference sequence). This CDR3 contains 14 residues. V shed 4 bases, J shed 7 bases, and the junction held 6 bases outside the gene matches. The CDR3 loop reads CASSYYRDSGELFF. The CDR3 DNA reads as TGTGCCAGCAGCTATTACCGGGACAGCGGGGAGCTGTTTTTT.

The gene calls are TRBV7-2 and TRBJ2-7; D unclear. V lost 0 bases to trimming and J lost 7 bases, with 10 bases between them. The CDR3 contains 13 residues. CDR1 is SGHTA, CDR2 FQGNSA, per germline. CDR3 residues: CASSLAEPREQYF. CDR3 in DNA: TGTGCCAGCAGCTTAGCAGAGCCGAGAGAGCAGTACTTC.

This clone was detected once. The chain is built from TRBV27 and TRBJ2-4; 7 bases are shared with TRBD1. The CDR3 sequence is 18 residues long. Germline CDR1 is MNHEY and CDR2 is SMNVEV (reference sequence). After removal of 6 bases from V and 0 bases from J, the junction contained 14 bases not matched to a gene. CDR3 amino acids: CASRMNRGPGIAKNIQYF. CDR3 nucleotides: TGTGCCAGCAGAATGAACAGGGGCCCCGGGATAGCCAAAAACATTCAGTACTTC.

The chain uses TRBV7-9 and TRBJ2-2; a weak D match, TRBD2 (5 bases). The CDR3 is 16 amino acids. Germline CDR1 is SEHNR and CDR2 is FQNEAQ (reference sequence). Trimming took 2 bases from V and 0 from J, leaving 10 bases between them. CDR3 protein: CASSLNSGSNTGELFF. The DNA of the CDR3 is TGTGCCAGCAGCTTAAATTCGGGGTCGAACACCGGGGAGCTGTTTTTT.

The genes are TRBV6-5 and TRBJ1-2; 9 positions match TRBD1. V lost 6 bases and J lost 7; bases outside the gene matches: 3. The CDR3 runs to 12 residues. From germline, CDR1 is MNHEY and CDR2 SVGAGI. The CDR3 coding sequence is TGTGCCAGCAGGTCGACAGGGGGTGGCTACACCTTC. It is translated as CASRSTGGGYTF.

This clone has only one observation. V and J are TRBV6-5 and TRBJ1-2, with D unresolved. This CDR3 region has 13 residues. Trimming shortened V by 2 bases and J by 2 bases, and 6 bases separated the two germline ends. Per germline, CDR1 MNHEY and CDR2 SVGAGI. CDR3 sequence (DNA): TGTGCCAGCAGTTACGAGGGAAACTATGGCTACACCTTC. This translates into CASSYEGNYGYTF.